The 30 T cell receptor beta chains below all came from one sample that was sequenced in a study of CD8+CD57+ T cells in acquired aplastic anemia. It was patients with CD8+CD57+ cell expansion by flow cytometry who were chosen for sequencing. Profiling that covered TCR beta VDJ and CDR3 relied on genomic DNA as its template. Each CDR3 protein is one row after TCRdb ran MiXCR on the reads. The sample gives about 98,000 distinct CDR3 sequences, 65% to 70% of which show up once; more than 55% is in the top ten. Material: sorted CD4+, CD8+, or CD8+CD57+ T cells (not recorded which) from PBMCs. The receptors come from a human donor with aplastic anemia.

CDR3 sequence (DNA): TGTGCCAGCAGCGTCGACATTCTGAGGGAGCAGTACTTC. As protein: CASSVDILREQYF. The chain links TRBV9 to TRBJ2-7; D gene unclear. The CDR3 has 13 amino acids. Germline V gene lookup returns CDR1 SGDLS and CDR2 YYNGEE. V gave up 2 bases and J gave up 7 bases, with 13 bases separating them.

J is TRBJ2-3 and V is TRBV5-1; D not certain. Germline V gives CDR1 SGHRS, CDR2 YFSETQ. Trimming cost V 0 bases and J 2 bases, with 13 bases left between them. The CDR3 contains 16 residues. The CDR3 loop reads CASSLGTLTSTDTQYF. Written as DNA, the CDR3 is TGCGCCAGCAGCTTGGGGACGCTAACTTCCACAGATACGCAGTATTTT.

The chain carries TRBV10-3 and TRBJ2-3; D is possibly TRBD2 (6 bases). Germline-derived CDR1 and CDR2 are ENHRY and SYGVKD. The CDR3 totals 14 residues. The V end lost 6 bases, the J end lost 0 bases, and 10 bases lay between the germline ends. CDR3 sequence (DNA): TGTGCCATCAGCAAAAGCGGGAGCACAGATACGCAGTATTTT. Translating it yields CAISKSGSTDTQYF.

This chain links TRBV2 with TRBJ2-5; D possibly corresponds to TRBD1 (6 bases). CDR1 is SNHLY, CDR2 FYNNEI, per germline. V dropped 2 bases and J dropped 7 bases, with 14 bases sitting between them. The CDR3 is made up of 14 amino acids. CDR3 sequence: CASSEMGAGGTQYF. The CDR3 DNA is TGTGCCAGCAGTGAAATGGGGGCAGGAGGGACCCAGTACTTC.

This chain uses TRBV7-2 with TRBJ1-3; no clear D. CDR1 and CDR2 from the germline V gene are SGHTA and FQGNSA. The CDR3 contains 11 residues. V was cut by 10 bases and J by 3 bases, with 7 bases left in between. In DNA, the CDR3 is TGTGCCAACGGCTTTGGAAACACCATATATTTT. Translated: CANGFGNTIYF. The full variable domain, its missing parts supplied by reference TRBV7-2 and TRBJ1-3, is GAGVSQSPSNKVTEKGKDVELRCDPISGHTALYWYRQSLGQGLEFLIYFQGNSAPDKSGLPSDRFSAERTGGSVSTLTIQRTQQEDSAVYLCANGFGNTIYFGEGSWLTVV.

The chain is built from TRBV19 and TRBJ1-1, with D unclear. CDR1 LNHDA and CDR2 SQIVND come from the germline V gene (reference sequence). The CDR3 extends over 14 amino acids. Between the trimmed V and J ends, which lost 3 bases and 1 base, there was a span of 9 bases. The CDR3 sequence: CASSISPKNTEAFF. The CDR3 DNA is TGTGCCAGTAGTATTTCTCCAAAGAACACTGAAGCTTTCTTT.

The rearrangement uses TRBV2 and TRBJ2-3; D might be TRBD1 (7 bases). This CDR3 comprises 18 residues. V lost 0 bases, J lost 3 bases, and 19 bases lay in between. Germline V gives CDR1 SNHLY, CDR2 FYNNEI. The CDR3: CASSEALQAGGKTDTQYF. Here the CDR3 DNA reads TGTGCCAGCAGTGAAGCGCTTCAGGCAGGGGGGAAAACAGATACGCAGTATTTT. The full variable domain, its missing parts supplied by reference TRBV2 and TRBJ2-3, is EPEVTQTPSHQVTQMGQEVILRCVPISNHLYFYWYRQILGQKVEFLVSFYNNEISEKSEIFDDQFSVERPDGSNFTLKIRSTKLEDSAMYFCASSEALQAGGKTDTQYFGPGTRLTVL.

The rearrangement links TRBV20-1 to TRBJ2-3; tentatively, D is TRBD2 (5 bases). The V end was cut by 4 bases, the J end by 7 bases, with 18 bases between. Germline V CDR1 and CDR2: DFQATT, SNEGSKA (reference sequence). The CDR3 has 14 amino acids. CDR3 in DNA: TGCAGTGCTACTGGTTACGGGAAGGAAAATACGCAGTATTTT. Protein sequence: CSATGYGKENTQYF.

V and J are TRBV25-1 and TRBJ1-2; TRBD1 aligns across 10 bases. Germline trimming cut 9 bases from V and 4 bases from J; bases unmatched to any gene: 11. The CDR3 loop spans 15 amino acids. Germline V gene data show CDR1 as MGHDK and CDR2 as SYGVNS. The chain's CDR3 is CASSPTGGDVYGYTF. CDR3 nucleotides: TGTGCCAGTAGTCCGACAGGGGGCGACGTCTATGGCTACACCTTC.

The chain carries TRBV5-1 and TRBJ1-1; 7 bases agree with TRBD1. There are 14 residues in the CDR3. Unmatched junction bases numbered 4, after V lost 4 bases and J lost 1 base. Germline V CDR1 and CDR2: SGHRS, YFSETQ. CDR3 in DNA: TGCGCCAGCAGCGTTCAGGGGGGGAACACTGAAGCTTTCTTT. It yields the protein CASSVQGGNTEAFF. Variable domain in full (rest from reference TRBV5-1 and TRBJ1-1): KAGVTQTPRYLIKTRGQQVTLSCSPISGHRSVSWYQQTPGQGLQFLFEYFSETQRNKGNFPGRFSGRQFSNSRSEMNVSTLELGDSALYLCASSVQGGNTEAFFGQGTRLTVV.

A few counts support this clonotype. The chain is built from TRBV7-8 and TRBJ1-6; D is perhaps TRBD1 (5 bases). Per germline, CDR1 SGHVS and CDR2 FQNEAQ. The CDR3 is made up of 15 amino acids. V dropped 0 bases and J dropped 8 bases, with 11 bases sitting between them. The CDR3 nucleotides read TGTGCCAGCAGCTTAGCTGGGGACTGGGATTCACCCCTCCACTTT. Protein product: CASSLAGDWDSPLHF.

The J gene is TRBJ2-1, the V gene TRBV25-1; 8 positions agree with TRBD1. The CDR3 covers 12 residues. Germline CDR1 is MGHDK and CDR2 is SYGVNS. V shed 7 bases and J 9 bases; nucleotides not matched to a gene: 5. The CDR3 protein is CASIPDRGEQFF. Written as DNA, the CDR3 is TGTGCCAGCATTCCTGACAGGGGTGAGCAGTTCTTC.

The CDR3 loop reads CSARTQITGGPADTQYF. As DNA, the CDR3 is TGCAGTGCTAGAACCCAAATAACGGGGGGGCCTGCAGATACGCAGTATTTT. The chain has TRBV20-1 and TRBJ2-3; 8 bases map to TRBD2. CDR3 size: 17 residues. Per the germline V gene, CDR1 is DFQATT and CDR2 is SNEGSKA (reference sequence). Trimming cost V 2 bases and J 4 bases; bases outside gene matches: 14.

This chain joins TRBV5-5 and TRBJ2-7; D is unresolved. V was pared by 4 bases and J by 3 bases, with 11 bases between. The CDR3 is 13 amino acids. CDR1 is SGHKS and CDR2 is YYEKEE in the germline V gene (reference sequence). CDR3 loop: CASSHLPNYEQYF. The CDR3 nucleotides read TGTGCCAGCAGCCACCTCCCGAACTACGAGCAGTACTTC. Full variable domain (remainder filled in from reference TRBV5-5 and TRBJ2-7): DAGVTQSPTHLIKTRGQQVTLRCSPISGHKSVSWYQQVLGQGPQFIFQYYEKEERGRGNFPDRFSARQFPNYSSELNVNALLLGDSALYLCASSHLPNYEQYFGPGTRLTVT.

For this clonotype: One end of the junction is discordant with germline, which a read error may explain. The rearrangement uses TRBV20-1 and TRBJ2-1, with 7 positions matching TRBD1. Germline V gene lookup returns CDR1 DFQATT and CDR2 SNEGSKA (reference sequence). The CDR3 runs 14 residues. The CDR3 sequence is CRARGRGKNNEQFF. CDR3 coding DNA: TGCAGAGCTAGAGGCAGGGGGAAAAACAATGAGCAGTTCTTC.

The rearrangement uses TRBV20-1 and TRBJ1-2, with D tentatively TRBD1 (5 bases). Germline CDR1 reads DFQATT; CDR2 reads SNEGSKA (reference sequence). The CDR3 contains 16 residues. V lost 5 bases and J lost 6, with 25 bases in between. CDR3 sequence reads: CSASGAPPNLLDGYTF. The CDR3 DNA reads TGCAGTGCTTCCGGGGCACCGCCAAATCTTTTGGATGGCTACACCTTC.

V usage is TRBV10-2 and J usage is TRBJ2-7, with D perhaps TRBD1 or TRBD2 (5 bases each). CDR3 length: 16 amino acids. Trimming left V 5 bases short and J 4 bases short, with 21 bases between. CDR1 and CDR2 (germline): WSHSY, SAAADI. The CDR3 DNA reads TGCGCCAGCAGTTCCCTTTCGTCCGGGGCCAATTACGAGCAGTACTTC. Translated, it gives CASSSLSSGANYEQYF.

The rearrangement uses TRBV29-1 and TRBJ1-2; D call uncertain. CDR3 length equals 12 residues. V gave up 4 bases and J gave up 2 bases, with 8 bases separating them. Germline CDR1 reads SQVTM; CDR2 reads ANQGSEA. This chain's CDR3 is CSVGGGNYGYTF. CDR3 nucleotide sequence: TGCAGCGTTGGTGGCGGGAACTATGGCTACACCTTC.

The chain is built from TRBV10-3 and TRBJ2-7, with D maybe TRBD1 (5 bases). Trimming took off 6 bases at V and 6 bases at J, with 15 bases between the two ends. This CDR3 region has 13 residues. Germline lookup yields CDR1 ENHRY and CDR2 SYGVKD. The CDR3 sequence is CAIRDIQVVEQYF. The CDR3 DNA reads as TGTGCCATCAGGGACATACAGGTTGTCGAGCAGTACTTC.

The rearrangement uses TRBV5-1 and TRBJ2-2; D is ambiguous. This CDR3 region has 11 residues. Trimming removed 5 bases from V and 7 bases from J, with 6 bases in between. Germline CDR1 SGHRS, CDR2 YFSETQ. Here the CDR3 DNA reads TGCGCCAGCAGGTGGGACGGGGAGCTGTTTTTT. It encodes CASRWDGELFF.

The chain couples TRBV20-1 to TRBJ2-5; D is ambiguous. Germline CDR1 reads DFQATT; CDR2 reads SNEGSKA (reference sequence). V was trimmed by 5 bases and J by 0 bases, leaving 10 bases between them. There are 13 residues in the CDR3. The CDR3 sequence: CSAVHPYQETQYF. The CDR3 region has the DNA TGCAGTGCTGTACACCCGTACCAAGAGACCCAGTACTTC.

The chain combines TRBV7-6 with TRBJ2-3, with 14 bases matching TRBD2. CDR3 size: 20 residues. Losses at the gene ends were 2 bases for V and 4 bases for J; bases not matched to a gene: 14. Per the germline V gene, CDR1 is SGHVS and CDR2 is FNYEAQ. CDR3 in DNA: TGTGCCAGCAGCTTAACCCGCCCCTGGACTAGCGGGGGGCAGGCAGATACGCAGTATTTT. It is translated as CASSLTRPWTSGGQADTQYF.

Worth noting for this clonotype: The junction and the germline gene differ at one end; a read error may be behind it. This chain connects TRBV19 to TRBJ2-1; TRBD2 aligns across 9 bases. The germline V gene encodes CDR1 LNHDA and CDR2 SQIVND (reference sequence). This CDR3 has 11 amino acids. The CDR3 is CASRLAGNISF. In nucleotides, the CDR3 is TGTGCCAGTAGGCTAGCGGGAAACATATCCTTC.

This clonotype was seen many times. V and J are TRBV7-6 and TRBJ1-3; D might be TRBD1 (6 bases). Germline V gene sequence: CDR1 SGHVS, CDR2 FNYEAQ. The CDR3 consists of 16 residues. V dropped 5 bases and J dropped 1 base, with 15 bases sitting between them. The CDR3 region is CASSPPRQASGNTIYF. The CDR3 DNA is TGTGCCAGCAGCCCCCCGCGACAGGCTTCTGGAAACACCATATATTTT.

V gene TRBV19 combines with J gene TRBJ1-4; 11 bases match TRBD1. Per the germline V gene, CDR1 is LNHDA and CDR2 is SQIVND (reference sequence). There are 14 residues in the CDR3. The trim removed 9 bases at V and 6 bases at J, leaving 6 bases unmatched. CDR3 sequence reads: CASSRTGGDEKLFF. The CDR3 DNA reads TGTGCCAGCAGCAGGACAGGGGGCGATGAAAAACTGTTTTTT.

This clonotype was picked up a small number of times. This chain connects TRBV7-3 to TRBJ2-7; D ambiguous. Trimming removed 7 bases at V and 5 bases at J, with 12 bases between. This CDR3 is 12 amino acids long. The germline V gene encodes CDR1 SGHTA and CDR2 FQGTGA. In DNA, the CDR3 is TGTGCCAGCACCTCCCCCGACCACGAGCAGTACTTC. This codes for CASTSPDHEQYF.

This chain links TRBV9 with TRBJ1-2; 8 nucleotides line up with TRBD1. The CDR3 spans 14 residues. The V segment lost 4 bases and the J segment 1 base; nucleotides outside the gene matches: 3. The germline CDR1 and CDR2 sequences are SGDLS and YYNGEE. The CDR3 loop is CASSQQGGNYGYTF. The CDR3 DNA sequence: TGTGCCAGCAGCCAACAGGGGGGTAACTATGGCTACACCTTC.

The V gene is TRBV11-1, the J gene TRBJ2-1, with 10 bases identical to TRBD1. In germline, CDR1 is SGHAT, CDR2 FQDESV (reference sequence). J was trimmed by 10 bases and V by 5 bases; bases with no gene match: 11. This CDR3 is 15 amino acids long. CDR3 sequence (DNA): TGTGCCAGCAGCCCCCTTGGGACAGGGGTGCGGGAGCAGTTCTTC. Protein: CASSPLGTGVREQFF.

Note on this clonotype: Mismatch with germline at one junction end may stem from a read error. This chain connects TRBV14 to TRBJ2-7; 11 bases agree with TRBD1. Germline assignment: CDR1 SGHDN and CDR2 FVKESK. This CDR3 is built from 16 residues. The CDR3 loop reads CASSQDGTGGSYEQYF. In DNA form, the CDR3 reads TGCGCCAGCAGCCAAGATGGGACAGGGGGCTCCTACGAGCAGTACTTC. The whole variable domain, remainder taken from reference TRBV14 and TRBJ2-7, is EAGVTQFPSHSVIEKGQTVTLRCDPISGHDNLYWYRRVMGKEIKFLLHFVKESKQDESGMPNNRFLAERTGGTYSTLKVQPAELEDSGVYFCASSQDGTGGSYEQYFGPGTRLTVT.

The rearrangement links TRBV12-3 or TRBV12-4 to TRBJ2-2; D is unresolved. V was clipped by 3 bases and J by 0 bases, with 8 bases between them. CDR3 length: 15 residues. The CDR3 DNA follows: TGTGCCAGCAGTTTCACGGGTACGAACACCGGGGAGCTGTTTTTT. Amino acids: CASSFTGTNTGELFF.